This is a list of T cell receptor beta chains from one sample in a study of CD8+ T cells in alopecia areata. Repertoires were generated with immunoSEQ multiplex PCR, while TCRdb's copy carries only in-frame clones and drops some. This sample has 80,000 to 100,000 clones, with roughly 40% found just once. The specimen comprised CD8+ T cells sorted from blood, sampled at week 24, from a patient treated with tofacitinib. All receptors come from a human donor with alopecia areata. CDR3s leave out the opening cysteine and the closing phenylalanine or tryptophan. D genes are given only for firm matches. For some rows the clone size is stated as once, few or many, or as a class when expanded; others skip it.

V: TRBV6-5; J: TRBJ2-7; D: -; size: -; CDR3: ASSYRRSYEQY
V: TRBV11-2; J: TRBJ2-7; D: -; size: -; CDR3: ASSLTSRYEQY
V: TRBV4-1; J: TRBJ1-5; D: TRBD1; size: -; CDR3: ASSLKARAGGQPQH
V: TRBV7-2; J: TRBJ2-1; D: -; size: few; CDR3: ASSLGNEQF
V: TRBV19; J: TRBJ2-1; D: TRBD2; size: few; CDR3: ASSLSGRAPNEQF
V: TRBV9; J: TRBJ1-1; D: -; size: few; CDR3: ASSAWDTEAF
V: TRBV27; J: TRBJ2-1; D: -; size: once; CDR3: ASSSLALGNEQF
V: TRBV7-9; J: TRBJ1-1; D: TRBD1; size: -; CDR3: ASSLMAGGLNTEAF
V: TRBV2; J: TRBJ2-7; D: TRBD2; size: -; CDR3: ASSERTSANPYEQY
V: TRBV7-8; J: TRBJ2-1; D: TRBD2; size: few; CDR3: ASSGGLAGGNEQF
V: TRBV25-1; J: TRBJ2-5; D: TRBD1; size: -; CDR3: ASMPGGTNEETQY
V: TRBV25-1; J: TRBJ2-7; D: TRBD1; size: few; CDR3: ASSAGQGAYEQY
V: TRBV29-1; J: TRBJ1-1; D: -; size: -; CDR3: SVEGGGEAF
V: TRBV29-1; J: TRBJ2-5; D: -; size: few; CDR3: SRCPTKETQY
V: TRBV30; J: TRBJ2-7; D: TRBD1; size: -; CDR3: ALSRDSSYEQY
V: TRBV7-2; J: TRBJ2-7; D: -; size: many; CDR3: ASSQDSTSPSYEQY
V: TRBV7-6; J: TRBJ1-1; D: TRBD1; size: -; CDR3: ASSLIPGTGKGLGTEAF
V: TRBV10-3; J: TRBJ2-7; D: -; size: few; CDR3: AISPGKGPYEQY
V: TRBV29-1; J: TRBJ2-5; D: TRBD2; size: few; CDR3: SVEIGTSETQETQY
V: TRBV29-1; J: TRBJ2-2; D: -; size: few; CDR3: SVIIGLTGELF
V: TRBV23-1; J: TRBJ2-3; D: -; size: -; CDR3: ASSQNGLAGDTQY
V: TRBV4-3; J: TRBJ1-4; D: -; size: -; CDR3: ASSQDAGRTNEKLF
V: TRBV4-1; J: TRBJ1-1; D: -; size: -; CDR3: ASSQGSVNTEAF
V: TRBV29-1; J: TRBJ2-7; D: -; size: few; CDR3: SVEGGTSYEQY
V: TRBV25-1; J: TRBJ2-3; D: TRBD2; size: -; CDR3: ASRTPWTSPSTDTQY
V: TRBV19; J: TRBJ2-1; D: TRBD2; size: -; CDR3: ASSIGLAGGSSYNEQF
V: TRBV4-3; J: TRBJ2-7; D: TRBD2; size: -; CDR3: ASSPGTSGSYEQY
V: TRBV4-1; J: TRBJ2-3; D: -; size: -; CDR3: ASSHYARNTDTQY
V: TRBV9; J: TRBJ2-1; D: TRBD2; size: -; CDR3: ASSVGSSAGEGNEQF
V: TRBV28; J: TRBJ1-1; D: -; size: -; CDR3: ASSPSMNTEAF
V: TRBV5-1; J: TRBJ2-1; D: -; size: -; CDR3: ASSYLSDNEQF
V: TRBV18; J: TRBJ2-3; D: TRBD1; size: -; CDR3: ASSPLGQGAGDTQY
V: TRBV27; J: TRBJ2-7; D: TRBD1; size: -; CDR3: ASSSGQGAYEQY
V: TRBV5-1; J: TRBJ2-1; D: -; size: few; CDR3: ASSLAYGRTYNEQF
V: TRBV27; J: TRBJ2-7; D: -; size: -; CDR3: ASSSSAFEQY
V: TRBV4-3; J: TRBJ2-7; D: -; size: -; CDR3: ASSQTQGAHEQY
V: TRBV19; J: TRBJ2-2; D: -; size: -; CDR3: ASSIMGGELF
V: TRBV2; J: TRBJ1-2; D: -; size: -; CDR3: ASSESNSYNYGYT
V: TRBV19; J: TRBJ2-7; D: TRBD1; size: -; CDR3: ASSIRQGLEQY
V: TRBV7-9; J: TRBJ2-6; D: TRBD2; size: -; CDR3: ASSLSGGGANVLT
V: TRBV14; J: TRBJ2-7; D: -; size: -; CDR3: ASSPNSYEQY
V: TRBV27; J: TRBJ2-3; D: -; size: -; CDR3: GGGSPDTQY
V: TRBV2; J: TRBJ2-3; D: TRBD2; size: many; CDR3: ASRWSSGTSTDTQY
V: TRBV28; J: TRBJ2-2; D: TRBD1; size: few; CDR3: ASSLPSGTGRNTGELF
V: TRBV10-3; J: TRBJ2-7; D: -; size: -; CDR3: AISEGGFGYEQY
V: TRBV7-9; J: TRBJ2-7; D: -; size: -; CDR3: ASSPPAALGEQY
V: TRBV5-4; J: TRBJ2-7; D: -; size: -; CDR3: ASRNSTTSYEQY